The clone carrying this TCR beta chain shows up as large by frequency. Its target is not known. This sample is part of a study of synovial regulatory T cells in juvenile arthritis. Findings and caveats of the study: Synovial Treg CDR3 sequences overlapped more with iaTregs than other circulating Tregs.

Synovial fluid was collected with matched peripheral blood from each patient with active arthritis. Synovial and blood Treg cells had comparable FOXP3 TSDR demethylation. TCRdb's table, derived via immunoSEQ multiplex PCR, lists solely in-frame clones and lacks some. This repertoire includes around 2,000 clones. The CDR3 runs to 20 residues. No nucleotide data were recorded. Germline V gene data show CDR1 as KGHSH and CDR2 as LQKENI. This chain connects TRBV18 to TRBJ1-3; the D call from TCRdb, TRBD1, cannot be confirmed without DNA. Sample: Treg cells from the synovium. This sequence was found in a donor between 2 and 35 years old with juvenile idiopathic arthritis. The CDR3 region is CASSPPNKADRGVIGNTIYF.